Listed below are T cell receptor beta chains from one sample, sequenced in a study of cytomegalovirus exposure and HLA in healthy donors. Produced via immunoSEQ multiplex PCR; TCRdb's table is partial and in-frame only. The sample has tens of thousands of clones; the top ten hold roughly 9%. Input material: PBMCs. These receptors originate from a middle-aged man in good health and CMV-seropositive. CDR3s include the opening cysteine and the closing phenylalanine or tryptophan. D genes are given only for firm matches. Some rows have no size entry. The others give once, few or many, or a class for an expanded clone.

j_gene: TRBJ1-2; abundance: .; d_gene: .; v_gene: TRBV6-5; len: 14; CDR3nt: TGTGCCAGCACCAAGGGGACACCTAACTATGGCTACACCTTC; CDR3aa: CASTKGTPNYGYTF
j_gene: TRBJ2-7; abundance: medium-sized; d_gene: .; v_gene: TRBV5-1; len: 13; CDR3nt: TGCGCCAGCAGTTCCGACGGAGCCTACGAGCAGTACTTC; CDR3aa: CASSSDGAYEQYF
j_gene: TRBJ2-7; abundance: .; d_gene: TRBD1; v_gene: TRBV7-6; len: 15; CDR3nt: TGTGCCAGCAGCCCAGGGACAGGTACTTCCTACGAGCAGTACTTC; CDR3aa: CASSPGTGTSYEQYF
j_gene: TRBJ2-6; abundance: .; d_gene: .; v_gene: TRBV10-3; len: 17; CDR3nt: TGTGCCATCAGTGAGTACACAGGCCTCTCTGGGGCCAACGTCCTGACTTTC; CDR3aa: CAISEYTGLSGANVLTF
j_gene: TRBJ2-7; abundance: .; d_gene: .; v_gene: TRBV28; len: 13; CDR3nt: TGTGCCAGCACCTTGGGAGGGGGCTACGAGCAGTACTTC; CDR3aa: CASTLGGGYEQYF
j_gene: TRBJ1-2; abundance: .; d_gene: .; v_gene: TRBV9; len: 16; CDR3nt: TGTGCCAGCAGCCCAGAGAGACAGGTCCCATCCTATGGCTACACCTTC; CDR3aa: CASSPERQVPSYGYTF
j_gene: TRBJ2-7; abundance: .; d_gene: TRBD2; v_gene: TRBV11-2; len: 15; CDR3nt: TGTGCCAGCAGCCAAGAGGGAGGGATCCTCAACGAGCAGTACTTC; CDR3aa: CASSQEGGILNEQYF
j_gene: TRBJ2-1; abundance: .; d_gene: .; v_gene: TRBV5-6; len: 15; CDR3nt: TGTGCCAGCAGCGTCCGGGAAAGGGCCTACAATGAGCAGTTCTTC; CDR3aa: CASSVRERAYNEQFF
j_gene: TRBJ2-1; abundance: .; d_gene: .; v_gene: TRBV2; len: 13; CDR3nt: TGTGCCAGCAATAGACTAGTGGGGAATGAGCAGTTCTTC; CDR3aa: CASNRLVGNEQFF
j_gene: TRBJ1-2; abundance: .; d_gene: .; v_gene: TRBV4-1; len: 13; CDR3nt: TGCGCCAGCAGCGCACAGGATAACTATGGCTACACCTTC; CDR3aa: CASSAQDNYGYTF
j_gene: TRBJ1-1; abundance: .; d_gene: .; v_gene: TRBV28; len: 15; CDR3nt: TGTGCCAGCAGTGGACCAGGGGCCCCGGGCACTGAAGCTTTCTTT; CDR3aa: CASSGPGAPGTEAFF